This T cell receptor (beta chain) was sequenced for a study of breast tumors, draining lymph nodes, adjacent tissues. On this clonotype itself: Its specificity is unknown.

Whole-study findings and limits: The lymph node origin of tumor T cells was framed as consistent with a hypothesis, not demonstrated. Tumor TCR diversity was below lymph nodes but above nontumor tissue. The data were judged consistent with most tumor T cells coming from lymph node and expanding in tumor.

Each CDR3 protein gets one entry after TCRdb re-called the multiplex PCR reads with MiXCR. Here the sample spans just under 65,000 distinct CDR3 sequences, roughly 50% being singletons. V shed 5 bases and J 2 bases; nucleotides not matched to a gene: 13. Germline lookup yields CDR1 SGHAT and CDR2 FQNNGV. CDR3 size: 17 residues. The V and J genes are TRBV11-2 and TRBJ1-2, with 8 bases aligning to TRBD1. The source of this sequence is a female donor with breast cancer. Some clones in this sample may be carry-over from other donors' samples. Input material: breast tumor tissue. The CDR3 here is CASSTLRTGRLNYGYTF. The CDR3 DNA reads TGTGCCAGCAGCACGCTTCGGACAGGGCGGTTGAACTATGGCTACACCTTC.